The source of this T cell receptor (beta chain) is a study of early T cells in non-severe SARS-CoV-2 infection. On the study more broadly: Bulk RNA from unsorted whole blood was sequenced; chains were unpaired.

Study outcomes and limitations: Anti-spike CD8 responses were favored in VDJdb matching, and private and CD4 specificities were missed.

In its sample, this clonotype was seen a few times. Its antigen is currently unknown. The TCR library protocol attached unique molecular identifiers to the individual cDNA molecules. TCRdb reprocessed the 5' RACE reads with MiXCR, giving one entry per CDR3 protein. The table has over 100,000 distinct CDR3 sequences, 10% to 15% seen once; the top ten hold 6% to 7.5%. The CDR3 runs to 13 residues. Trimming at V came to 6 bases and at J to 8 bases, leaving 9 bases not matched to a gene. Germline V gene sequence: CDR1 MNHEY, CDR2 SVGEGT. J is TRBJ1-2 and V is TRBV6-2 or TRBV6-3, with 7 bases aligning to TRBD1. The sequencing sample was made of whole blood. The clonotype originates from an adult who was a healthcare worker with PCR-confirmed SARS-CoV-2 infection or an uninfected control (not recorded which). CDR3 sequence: CASRQNRGEGYTF. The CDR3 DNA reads TGTGCCAGCAGGCAAAACAGGGGCGAAGGCTACACCTTC.